Listed here are 3 T cell receptor beta chains from one sample, sequenced in a study of shared clonotypes between healthy human individuals. Some clones are missing from TCRdb's copy, which holds only in-frame ones; the method was immunoSEQ multiplex PCR. This sample has roughly 2,500,000 clones, with approximately 93% found just once. Sequencing was done on a sample of naive CD4+ T cells from PBMCs. Subset indicated: CD45RA+ positively selected. These receptors originate from a man aged 18 to 29 in good health. Some clones in this sample may be carry-over from other donors' samples.

This chain connects TRBV5-1 to TRBJ2-1; the D gene is possibly TRBD2 (5 bases). Trimming took off 0 bases at V and 4 bases at J, with 14 bases between the two ends. The CDR3 sequence is 16 residues long. Per germline, CDR1 SGHRS and CDR2 YFSETQ. CDR3 nucleotides: TGCGCCAGCAGCTTGGGGCCACTAGGGCAGTACAATGAGCAGTTCTTC. Translating gives CASSLGPLGQYNEQFF.

The chain combines TRBV20-1 with TRBJ1-2; D is uncertain. Per the germline V gene, CDR1 is DFQATT and CDR2 is SNEGSKA (reference sequence). The CDR3 has 10 amino acids. Trimming shortened V by 6 bases and J by 10 bases, and 12 bases separated the two germline ends. CDR3 residues: CSAPDLLYTF. The CDR3 DNA reads as TGCAGTGCACCGGACTTGCTCTACACCTTC.

The J gene is TRBJ2-5, the V gene TRBV7-2, with 8 positions matching TRBD2. Per the germline V gene, CDR1 is SGHTA and CDR2 is FQGNSA. Unmatched junction bases numbered 3, after V lost 7 bases and J lost 2 bases. The CDR3 sequence is 13 residues long. The chain's CDR3 is CASMRGVQETQYF. In DNA, the CDR3 is TGTGCCAGCATGCGGGGGGTACAAGAGACCCAGTACTTC. The variable domain in full, with the rest retrieved from reference TRBV7-2 and TRBJ2-5, is GAGVSQSPSNKVTEKGKDVELRCDPISGHTALYWYRQSLGQGLEFLIYFQGNSAPDKSGLPSDRFSAERTGGSVSTLTIQRTQQEDSAVYLCASMRGVQETQYFGPGTRLLVL.